This paragraph reports one TCR beta chain. The sample comes from a study of control samples from healthy donors and cancer patients. The CDR3 contains 16 residues. V lost 0 bases and J lost 4, with 14 bases in between. The V gene's germline CDR1 is SGHRS and CDR2 YFSETQ. Using immunoSEQ multiplex PCR, the repertoire was profiled, and TCRdb retains in-frame clones only, with some absent. This sample has over 120,000 clones, with 75% to 95% found just once. Specimen: blood. The TCR originated in a man younger than 40 in good health. This chain joins TRBV5-1 and TRBJ1-5; D is possibly TRBD1 (6 bases). The CDR3 DNA reads as TGCGCCAGCAGCTTGGAAGGGGGTCGGGGTAATCAGCCCCAGCATTTT. Translation: CASSLEGGRGNQPQHF.